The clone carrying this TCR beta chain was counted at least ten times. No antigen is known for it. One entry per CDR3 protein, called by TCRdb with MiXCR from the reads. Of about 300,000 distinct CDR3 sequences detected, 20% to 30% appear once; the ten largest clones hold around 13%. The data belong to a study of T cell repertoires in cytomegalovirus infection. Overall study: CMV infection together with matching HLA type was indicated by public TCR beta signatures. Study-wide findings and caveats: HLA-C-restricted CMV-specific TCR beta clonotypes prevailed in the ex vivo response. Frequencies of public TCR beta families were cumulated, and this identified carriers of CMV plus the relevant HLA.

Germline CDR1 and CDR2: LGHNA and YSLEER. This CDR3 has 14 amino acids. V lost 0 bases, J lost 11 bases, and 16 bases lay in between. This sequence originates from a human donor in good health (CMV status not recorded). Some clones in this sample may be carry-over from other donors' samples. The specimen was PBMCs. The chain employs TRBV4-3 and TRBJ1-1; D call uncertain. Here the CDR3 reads CASSQDLVGRVAFF. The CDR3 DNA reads TGCGCCAGCAGCCAAGATCTTGTAGGGCGCGTGGCTTTCTTT.